The subject of this entry is one T cell receptor beta chain. Its matching antigen is unknown. This record comes from a study of cytomegalovirus exposure and HLA in healthy donors. Study-wide findings and caveats: Among the sequence variants, a highly shared cluster was likely an artifact of sequencing. Apart from CMV serostatus, no immune exposure information was available.

PCR primers comprised 60 Vbeta and 13 Jbeta primers. The table came from immunoSEQ multiplex PCR; TCRdb's copy has only in-frame clones and leaves some out. The sample lists roughly 150,000 clones, 76% seen once, with about 3.1% in the top ten. The origin of this receptor is a male donor in good health and CMV-seronegative. Sequenced sample: PBMCs.

CDR3 DNA sequence: TGTGCCAGTAGTATTAACTCGGGACAGGGGCATTCACCCCTCCACTTT. Translating gives CASSINSGQGHSPLHF. The chain combines TRBV19 with TRBJ1-6; TRBD1 agrees at 10 bases. The CDR3 totals 16 residues. Trimming at V came to 3 bases and at J to 8 bases, leaving 7 bases not matched to a gene. CDR1 and CDR2 (germline): LNHDA, SQIVND (reference sequence).